Here is one TCR beta chain with its context. The antigen is unknown. The junction departs from germline at one end; a sequencing error may be responsible. Other DNA sequences of this sample code for an identical CDR3. The sample is drawn from a study of metastatic and nonmetastatic thyroid tumors. Study as a whole: Comparison of repertoires was carried out across blood and tumor or nodule tissue from malignant and benign thyroid patients.

The CDR3 length is 13 residues. Germline V gene sequence: CDR1 MNHNS, CDR2 SASEGT. Per the original methods: To classify distant metastasis in papillary thyroid cancer, a model was built from CDR3 differences across clinicopathological groups. TCRdb reassembled clones from the PCR reads with MiXCR. The V and J calls follow TCRdb's processing rather than the paper's. The sample consists of tens of thousands of clones, approximately 20% of them appearing once. No treatment had been given to any patient before thyroid surgery. Whole-study findings and limits: Compared with benign nodules, malignant thyroid tumors were reported to have significantly higher TCR beta diversity in both blood and tumor.

The gene calls are TRBV6-1 and TRBJ2-7; D not resolved. Sequencing used blood. This receptor was obtained from a female donor with papillary thyroid cancer or a benign thyroid nodule (not recorded which). Some clones in this sample may be carry-over from other donors' samples. The CDR3 coding sequence is TGCGCCACCCCCACTGCAGCCCGCTACGAGCAGTACTTC. It encodes CATPTAARYEQYF.